This TCR beta chain was profiled in a study of blood T cell repertoires in COVID-19. In the study overall: PBMCs, B-cell-depleted T cells, or T cells provided the cDNA or gDNA that made up the material.

Study processing details: Reference gene primer amplification in the assay estimated nucleated cell counts. Generated by immunoSEQ multiplex PCR, the TCRdb table keeps only in-frame clones and is missing some. For V, J and clone size, that table is used; D and trimming come from the DNA. The repertoire holds tens of thousands of clones, approximately 90% seen once, with around 8.3% in the top ten. The V and J ends lost 5 bases and 11 bases respectively, with 15 bases between them. There are 12 residues in the CDR3. Germline-derived CDR1 and CDR2 are KGHSH and LQKENI. The receptor comes from a human donor with active COVID-19. The donor label of this sample is uncertain. This chain links TRBV18 with TRBJ1-1; D is perhaps TRBD1 (5 bases). The sample was peripheral blood. The CDR3 is CASSKDSERAFF. The CDR3 DNA follows: TGTGCCAGCTCAAAAGACAGCGAAAGGGCTTTCTTT.